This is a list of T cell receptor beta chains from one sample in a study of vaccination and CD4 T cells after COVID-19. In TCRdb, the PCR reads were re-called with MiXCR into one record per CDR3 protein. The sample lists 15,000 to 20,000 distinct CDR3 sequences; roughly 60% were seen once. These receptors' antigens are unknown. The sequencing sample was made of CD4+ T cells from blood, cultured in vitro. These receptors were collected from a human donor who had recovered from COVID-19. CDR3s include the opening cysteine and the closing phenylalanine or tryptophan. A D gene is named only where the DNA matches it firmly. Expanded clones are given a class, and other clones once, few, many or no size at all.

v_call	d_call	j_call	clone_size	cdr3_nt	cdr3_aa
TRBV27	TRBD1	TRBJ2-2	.	TGTGCCAGCAGATCCGGGACAGGGGCCGGCGGGGAGCCGTTTTTT	CASRSGTGAGGEPFF
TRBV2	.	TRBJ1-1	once	TGTGCCAGCAGTTCACAGCAGGCAGGGGAAGCTTTCTTT	CASSSQQAGEAFF
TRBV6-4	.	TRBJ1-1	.	TGTGCCAGCAGACAAGACAGGAACACTGAAGCTTTCTTT	CASRQDRNTEAFF
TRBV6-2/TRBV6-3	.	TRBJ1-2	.	TGTGCCAGCAAAGTTGAGGGAGGCTACACCTTC	CASKVEGGYTF
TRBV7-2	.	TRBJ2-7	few	TGTGCCAGCAGCTTAGAGCGGCAGTCCTACGAGCAGTACTTC	CASSLERQSYEQYF
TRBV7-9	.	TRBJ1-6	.	TGTGCCAGCAGAAGAAGGGGACTAAGGGATTCACCCCTCCACTTT	CASRRRGLRDSPLHF
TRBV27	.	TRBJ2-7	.	TGTGCCAGCAGTTTATCAGGAGGGTATCTCGAGCAGTACTTC	CASSLSGGYLEQYF
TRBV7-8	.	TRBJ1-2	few	TGTGCCAGCAGCACTTCCATGGACAGTAGTGGCTACACCTTC	CASSTSMDSSGYTF
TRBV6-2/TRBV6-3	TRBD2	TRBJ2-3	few	TGTGCCAGCAGGACGGGAGGTCCAGATACGCAGTATTTT	CASRTGGPDTQYF
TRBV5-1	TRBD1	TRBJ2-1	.	TGCGCCAGCACCGTGGGGACAGGGCAAGACAATGAGCAGTTCTTC	CASTVGTGQDNEQFF
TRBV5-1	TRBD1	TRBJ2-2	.	TGCGCCAGCAGCTTGGATGGGACAGGTTTCGATGAGCTGTTTTTT	CASSLDGTGFDELFF
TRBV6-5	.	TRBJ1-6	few	TGTGCCAGCAGTTCGCCACAGGGACAAGGAAATTCACCCCTCCACTTT	CASSSPQGQGNSPLHF
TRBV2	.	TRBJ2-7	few	TGTGCCAGCTCCCGCTACGAGCAGTACTTC	CASSRYEQYF
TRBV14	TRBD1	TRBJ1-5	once	TGTGCCAGCAGCCAAGTGGGACAGGTCAATCAGCCCCAGCATTTT	CASSQVGQVNQPQHF
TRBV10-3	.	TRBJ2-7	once	TGTGCCATCAGTGCTCCACAGGGAGGCACCTACGAGCAGTACTTC	CAISAPQGGTYEQYF
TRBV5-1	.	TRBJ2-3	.	TGCGCCAGCAGCGGGGGGGAGGCAGGGGCCGATACGCAGTATTTT	CASSGGEAGADTQYF
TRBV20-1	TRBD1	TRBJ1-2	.	TGCAGTGCTAGCCCCGGACAGGGGGAAGTTGGCTACACCTTC	CSASPGQGEVGYTF
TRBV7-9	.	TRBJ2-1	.	TGTGCCAGCAGGGGTCTCGAGCGGCTCTACAATGAGCAGTTCTTC	CASRGLERLYNEQFF
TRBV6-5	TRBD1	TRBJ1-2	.	TGTGCCAGCAGTTTGGGGGACAGGGGCGACTATGGCTACACCTTC	CASSLGDRGDYGYTF
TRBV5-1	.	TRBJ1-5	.	TGCGCCAGCAGCTTGGACCTTAGCAATCAGCCCCAGCATTTT	CASSLDLSNQPQHF
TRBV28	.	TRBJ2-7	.	TGTGCCAGCAGTTCACGGGCTGGGGTTCGGGACGAGCAGTACTTC	CASSSRAGVRDEQYF
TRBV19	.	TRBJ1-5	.	TGTGCCAGTACTGGGGGGCGGATTAGCAATCAGCCCCAGCATTTT	CASTGGRISNQPQHF
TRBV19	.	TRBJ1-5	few	TGTGCCAGTAGTATACAGGGGCACCAGCCCCAGCATTTT	CASSIQGHQPQHF
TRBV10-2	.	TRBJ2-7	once	TGCGCCAGCACGACGAGCTCCTACGAGCAGTACTTC	CASTTSSYEQYF
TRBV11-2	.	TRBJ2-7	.	TGTGCCAGCAGCTCAACTCTCTACGAGCAGTACTTC	CASSSTLYEQYF
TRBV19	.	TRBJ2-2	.	TGTGCCAGTAGTATAAGACCAGGGGTCACGGCGAACACCGGGGAGCTGTTTTTT	CASSIRPGVTANTGELFF
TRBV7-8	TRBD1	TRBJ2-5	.	TGTGCCAGCACCTTACTCAGGGGACAGCCACAAGAGACCCAGTACTTC	CASTLLRGQPQETQYF
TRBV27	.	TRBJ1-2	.	TGTGCCAGCAGTTTAGGGGCGGAATTCTATGGCTACACCTTC	CASSLGAEFYGYTF
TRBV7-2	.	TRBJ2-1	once	TGTGCCAGCAATAGTCGACAGGACGCCTACAATGAGCAGTTCTTC	CASNSRQDAYNEQFF
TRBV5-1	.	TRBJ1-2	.	TGCGCCAGCAGCTTCCCAGGCCGAGCTAACTATGGCTACACCTTC	CASSFPGRANYGYTF
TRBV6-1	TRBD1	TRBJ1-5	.	TGTGCCAGCAGTCCGAGACAGGGCAGTCAGCCCCAGCATTTT	CASSPRQGSQPQHF
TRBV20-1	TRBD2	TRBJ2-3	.	TGCAGTGCTAGTAGGGGGACTAGCGGCGGGGATACGCAGTATTTT	CSASRGTSGGDTQYF
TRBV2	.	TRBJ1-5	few	TGTGCCAGCAGTGGATCGACGAGCAATCAGCCCCAGCATTTT	CASSGSTSNQPQHF
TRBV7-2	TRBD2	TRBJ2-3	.	TGTGCCAGCAGCTTGATCGGCCTAGCGGGAGATACGCAGTATTTT	CASSLIGLAGDTQYF
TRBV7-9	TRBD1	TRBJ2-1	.	TGTGCCAGCAGGTCCGACAGGGGGCTGAGCTCCTACAATGAGCAGTTCTTC	CASRSDRGLSSYNEQFF
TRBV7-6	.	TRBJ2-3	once	TGTGCCAGCAGCTTTGGGAACAGCCCCGATACGCAGTATTTT	CASSFGNSPDTQYF
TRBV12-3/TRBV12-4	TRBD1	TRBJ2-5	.	TGTGCCAGCAGTTCCGGGACAGGGCCGGAGACCCAGTACTTC	CASSSGTGPETQYF
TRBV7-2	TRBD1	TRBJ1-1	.	TGTGCCAGCAGCTTAGGGACAGGCAGAGAAGCTTTCTTT	CASSLGTGREAFF
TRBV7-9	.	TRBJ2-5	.	TGTGCCAGCAGCTTACATGGGGAGGAGACCCAGTACTTC	CASSLHGEETQYF
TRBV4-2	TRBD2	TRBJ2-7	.	TGTGCCAGCAGCCCCCAGGGACTAGCGGGAGGAGAGCAGTACTTC	CASSPQGLAGGEQYF
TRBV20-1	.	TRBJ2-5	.	TGCAGTGCTGAGGGGCTGGGGAAGGAGACCCAGTACTTC	CSAEGLGKETQYF
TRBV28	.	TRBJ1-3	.	TGTGCCAGCAGTTCCGCAGGGTACGACTCGGGAAACACCATATATTTT	CASSSAGYDSGNTIYF
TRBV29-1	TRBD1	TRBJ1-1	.	TGCAGCGCACAGGGGGCGGCGGTGGGTTCCGCTTTCTTT	CSAQGAAVGSAFF
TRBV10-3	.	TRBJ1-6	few	TGTGCCATCAGTGAAATAGGGACGGACAATTCACCCCTCCACTTT	CAISEIGTDNSPLHF
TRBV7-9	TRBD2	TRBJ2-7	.	TGTGCCAGCAGCTTATGGACTAGCTCCTACGAGCAGTACTTC	CASSLWTSSYEQYF
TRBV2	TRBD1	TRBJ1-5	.	TGTGCCAGCAGCCAGGGGGCGAATCAGCCCCAGCATTTT	CASSQGANQPQHF
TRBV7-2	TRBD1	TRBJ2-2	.	TGTGCCAGCAGCCGAGGGACAGGGGACGGGGAGCTGTTTTTT	CASSRGTGDGELFF
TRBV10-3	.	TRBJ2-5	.	TGTGCCATCAGTGAGTTTCGGGGAGAACAAGAGACCCAGTACTTC	CAISEFRGEQETQYF
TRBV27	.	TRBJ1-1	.	TGTGCCAGCAGCTTCAGGATGAACACTGAAGCTTTCTTT	CASSFRMNTEAFF
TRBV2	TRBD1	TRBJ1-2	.	TGTGCCAGCAGCCCCACAAGACAGGGAGGTAGATCCTTC	CASSPTRQGGRSF
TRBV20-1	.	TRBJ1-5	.	TGCAGTGCAGCGTCCCCCCAGGGCTGGGGGAAAGGCAATCAGCCCCAGCATTTT	CSAASPQGWGKGNQPQHF